This TCR beta chain was recovered during a study of T cell repertoires in cytomegalovirus infection. About the study: Recently identified HLA-C-restricted and well-studied HLA-B-restricted CMV epitopes were used. Public signatures in TCR beta pointed to CMV infection and matching HLA type. General study points: Ex vivo, HLA-C-restricted CMV-specific TCR beta clonotypes prevailed over the rest of the response.

V lost 10 bases and J 3 bases, leaving 16 bases between the germline ends. This CDR3 has 15 residues. Germline assignment: CDR1 ENHRY and CDR2 SYGVKD. Concerning this clonotype: What it binds is not known.

TCRdb re-called the reads with MiXCR, one entry per CDR3 protein. Among under 850,000 distinct CDR3 sequences listed, roughly 30% were seen once. The TCR was taken from a human donor in good health (CMV status not recorded). Some clones in this sample may be carry-over from other donors' samples. The V and J genes are TRBV10-3 and TRBJ2-6; a weak D match, TRBD2 (6 bases). The starting material was cultured PBMCs, obtained from culture after CMV antigen stimulation. CDR3 region: CASRGGENGANVLTF. In nucleotides, the CDR3 is TGTGCCAGCCGGGGAGGTGAGAATGGGGCCAACGTCCTGACTTTC.